Presented here are 19 T cell receptor beta chains from one specimen sequenced in a study of cytomegalovirus exposure and HLA in healthy donors. Primers for the PCR totalled 60 Vbeta and 13 Jbeta. TCRdb's copy holds only in-frame clones and misses some; the assay was immunoSEQ multiplex PCR. This sample carries 170,000 or so clones, more than 60% of them seen once, and the ten largest clones take about 1.4%. Sequencing was carried out using PBMCs. The receptor source for this set is a woman aged 25 to 45 in good health and CMV-seronegative.

J is TRBJ1-2 and V is TRBV30, with 10 bases matching TRBD1. V lost 0 bases to trimming and J lost 6 bases; unmatched junction nucleotides: 4. Looked up from germline, CDR1 is GTSNPN and CDR2 is SVGIG (reference sequence). The CDR3 totals 14 residues. CDR3: CAWSVRQGANGYTF. Written as DNA, the CDR3 is TGTGCCTGGAGTGTTCGACAGGGGGCCAATGGCTACACCTTC.

This rearrangement joins TRBV5-1 to TRBJ2-7, with 7 positions matching TRBD2. Per the germline V gene, CDR1 is SGHRS and CDR2 is YFSETQ. Losses at the gene ends were 4 bases for V and 5 bases for J; bases not matched to a gene: 3. The CDR3 runs to 12 residues. The CDR3 DNA sequence: TGCGCCAGCAGCCCCGGACTAGACGAGCAGTACTTC. The encoded protein is CASSPGLDEQYF.

The chain recombines TRBV29-1 with TRBJ2-3; 7 bases fit TRBD1. V trimming: 7 bases; J trimming: 0 bases; junction bases outside the gene matches: 4. The germline V gene encodes CDR1 SQVTM and CDR2 ANQGSEA. The CDR3 is 13 residues long. CDR3: CSASGQSTDTQYF. CDR3 nucleotide sequence: TGCAGCGCATCGGGACAGAGCACAGATACGCAGTATTTT.

The CDR3 DNA follows: TGTGCCAGCAGCCAAGATGAGGGAAACGGGGAGCTGTTTTTT. Translating gives CASSQDEGNGELFF. This chain uses TRBV4-2 with TRBJ2-2, with D possibly TRBD2 on 5 matching bases. Trimming pared 0 bases from V and 7 bases from J, leaving 9 bases between. CDR1 LGHNA and CDR2 YNFKEQ come from the germline V gene. This CDR3 is 14 amino acids long.

V is TRBV15 and J is TRBJ2-7; perhaps TRBD1 as D (6 bases). The CDR3 extends over 15 amino acids. In germline, CDR1 is LNHNV, CDR2 YYDKDF (reference sequence). The germline V and J ends were trimmed by 2 bases and 5 bases, with 16 bases remaining between them. The CDR3, as DNA: TGTGCCACCAGCAGAAGCAGGGGAGTCGGCCACGAGCAGTACTTC. This translates into CATSRSRGVGHEQYF.

V is TRBV4-2 and J is TRBJ2-1, with 8 bases aligning to TRBD2. After removal of 4 bases from V and 5 bases from J, the junction contained 16 bases not matched to a gene. The germline V gene encodes CDR1 LGHNA and CDR2 YNFKEQ. The CDR3 runs to 18 residues. The DNA for the CDR3 is TGTGCCAGCAGCCTACCCCCGGGGGAGCGGGGGACCAACAATGAGCAGTTCTTC. The encoded protein is CASSLPPGERGTNNEQFF.

This chain links TRBV6-6 with TRBJ2-7, with 7 bases matching TRBD1. In germline, CDR1 is MNHNY, CDR2 SVGAGI (reference sequence). Trimming cost V 0 bases and J 3 bases; bases outside gene matches: 5. CDR3 length: 15 amino acids. In DNA form, the CDR3 reads TGTGCCAGCAGTTACTCCTCCGCAGGGGGCTACGAGCAGTACTTC. Amino acid sequence: CASSYSSAGGYEQYF.

This chain joins TRBV9 and TRBJ2-7, with TRBD1 matching 7 bases. Germline V lookup: CDR1 SGDLS, CDR2 YYNGEE. The CDR3 has 13 residues. The V and J ends lost 4 bases and 3 bases, in that order; junction bases with no gene match: 4. The CDR3 DNA follows: TGTGCCAGCAGCCCTGGGACAGTCTACGAGCAGTACTTC. This codes for CASSPGTVYEQYF.

The V gene is TRBV6-6, the J gene TRBJ1-1, with TRBD1 matching over 8 bases. CDR1 MNHNY and CDR2 SVGAGI come from the germline V gene (reference sequence). The CDR3 is 14 residues long. V was clipped by 7 bases and J by 1 base; unmatched bases: 5. The chain's CDR3 is CASTRDRKNTEAFF. The CDR3 bases are TGTGCCAGCACCCGGGACAGGAAGAACACTGAAGCTTTCTTT.

V gene TRBV7-2 combines with J gene TRBJ2-3, with TRBD2 matching 10 bases. The V gene's germline CDR1 is SGHTA and CDR2 FQGNSA. V shed 0 bases, J shed 2 bases, and the junction held 14 bases outside the gene matches. The CDR3 length is 20 residues. In nucleotides, the CDR3 is TGTGCCAGCAGCTTAGCGCACCGGTTCCCGACTAGCGGGCTCACAGATACGCAGTATTTT. It yields the protein CASSLAHRFPTSGLTDTQYF.

This rearrangement joins TRBV11-2 to TRBJ2-7; the D is unclear. V shed 4 bases and J shed 3 bases, with 10 bases lying between them. This CDR3 region has 13 residues. CDR1 and CDR2 from the germline V gene are SGHAT and FQNNGV. CDR3 bases: TGTGCCAGCAGCTCCCCGGGTCACTACGAGCAGTACTTC. This codes for CASSSPGHYEQYF.

The V and J genes are TRBV25-1 and TRBJ2-1; TRBD1 aligns across 9 bases. The CDR3 consists of 11 residues. V gave up 6 bases and J gave up 12 bases; unmatched junction bases: 3. The V gene's germline CDR1 is MGHDK and CDR2 SYGVNS. CDR3 amino acids: CASREGQGQFF. The CDR3 DNA reads TGTGCCAGCAGAGAGGGACAGGGGCAGTTCTTC. Variable domain in full (rest from reference TRBV25-1 and TRBJ2-1): EADIYQTPRYLVIGTGKKITLECSQTMGHDKMYWYQQDPGMELHLIHYSYGVNSTEKGDLSSESTVSRIRTEHFPLTLESARPSHTSQYLCASREGQGQFFGPGTRLTVL.

This clone was counted between two and nine times. This chain links TRBV29-1 with TRBJ2-4, with a weak D call TRBD2 (5 bases). Trimming left V 4 bases short and J 2 bases short, with 6 bases between. CDR3 size: 12 residues. Germline V gives CDR1 SQVTM, CDR2 ANQGSEA. The CDR3 DNA reads TGCAGCGTTGGAGGGCCCAAAAACATTCAGTACTTC. Protein product: CSVGGPKNIQYF.

V is TRBV7-2 and J is TRBJ2-5; 7 positions match TRBD2. The junction had 7 bases not matched to a gene; V was cut back by 1 base and J by 5 bases. This CDR3 is built from 15 residues. Germline assignment: CDR1 SGHTA and CDR2 FQGNSA. The CDR3 spells CASSLGGRGEETQYF. The CDR3 DNA is TGTGCCAGCAGCTTAGGGGGTCGGGGGGAGGAGACCCAGTACTTC.

The rearrangement uses TRBV6-4 and TRBJ2-3, with 8 positions matching TRBD2. The CDR3 sequence is 15 residues long. Trimming took 5 bases from V and 4 from J; bases not matched to a gene: 8. CDR1 MRHNA and CDR2 SNTAGT come from the germline V gene. CDR3 sequence (DNA): TGTGCCAGCAGTATGGGACTAGTTGGGCCAGATACGCAGTATTTT. It yields the protein CASSMGLVGPDTQYF.

This chain joins TRBV5-1 and TRBJ1-5, with 7 bases identical to TRBD1. The J segment lost 3 bases and the V segment lost 0 bases, leaving 3 bases of the junction unmatched. Germline values: CDR1 SGHRS, CDR2 YFSETQ. CDR3 size: 15 residues. CDR3 sequence reads: CASSLEGQYNQPQHF. As DNA, the CDR3 is TGCGCCAGCAGCTTGGAGGGACAGTACAATCAGCCCCAGCATTTT.

V is TRBV29-1 and J is TRBJ1-4, with 7 bases matching TRBD1. The CDR3 is made up of 14 amino acids. J gave up 7 bases and V 7 bases, and 12 bases lay outside the gene matches. Looked up from germline, CDR1 is SQVTM and CDR2 is ANQGSEA. The CDR3 region is CSGWTGLRGEKLFF. The DNA for the CDR3 is TGCAGCGGATGGACAGGCTTGCGGGGTGAAAAACTGTTTTTT.

V gene TRBV5-4 combines with J gene TRBJ1-1; TRBD1 matches at 8 bases. The CDR3 is 13 amino acids. The germline CDR1 and CDR2 sequences are SGHNT and YYREEE (reference sequence). V lost 2 bases to trimming and J lost 8 bases; unmatched junction nucleotides: 5. The CDR3 DNA reads TGTGCCAGCAGCTTTTACAGGGGGGCCGAAGCTTTCTTT. Encoded protein: CASSFYRGAEAFF. Looking up the rest from reference TRBV5-4 and TRBJ1-1 gives the full variable domain: ETGVTQSPTHLIKTRGQQVTLRCSSQSGHNTVSWYQQALGQGPQFIFQYYREEENGRGNFPPRFSGLQFPNYSSELNVNALELDDSALYLCASSFYRGAEAFFGQGTRLTVV.

The V gene is TRBV7-2, the J gene TRBJ2-5; no definite D call. This CDR3 has 14 amino acids. The germline V gene has CDR1 SGHTA and CDR2 FQGNSA. Trimming shortened V by 5 bases and J by 5 bases, and 15 bases separated the two germline ends. The chain's CDR3 is CASSPISVAETQYF. CDR3 DNA sequence: TGTGCCAGCAGCCCCATATCGGTCGCGGAGACCCAGTACTTC.